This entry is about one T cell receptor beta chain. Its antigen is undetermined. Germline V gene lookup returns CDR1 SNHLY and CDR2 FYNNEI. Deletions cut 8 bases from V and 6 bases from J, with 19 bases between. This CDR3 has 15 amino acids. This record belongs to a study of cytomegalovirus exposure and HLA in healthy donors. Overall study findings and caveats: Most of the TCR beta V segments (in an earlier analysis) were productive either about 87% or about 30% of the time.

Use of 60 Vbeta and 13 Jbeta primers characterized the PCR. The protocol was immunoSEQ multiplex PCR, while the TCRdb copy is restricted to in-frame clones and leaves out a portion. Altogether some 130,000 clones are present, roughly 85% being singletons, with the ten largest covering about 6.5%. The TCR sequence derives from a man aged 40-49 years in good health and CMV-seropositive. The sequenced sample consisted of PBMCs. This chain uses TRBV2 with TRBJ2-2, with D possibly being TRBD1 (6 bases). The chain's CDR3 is CASRGDDNRAGELFF. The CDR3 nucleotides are TGTGCCAGCCGAGGAGACGATAACAGGGCCGGGGAGCTGTTTTTT. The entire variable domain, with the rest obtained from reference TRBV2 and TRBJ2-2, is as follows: EPEVTQTPSHQVTQMGQEVILRCVPISNHLYFYWYRQILGQKVEFLVSFYNNEISEKSEIFDDQFSVERPDGSNFTLKIRSTKLEDSAMYFCASRGDDNRAGELFFGEGSRLTVL.